The next 3 T cell receptor beta chains were all read from a single sample in a study of cytomegalovirus exposure and HLA in healthy donors. PCR amplification relied on 60 Vbeta primers (plus 13 Jbeta primers). Profiled with immunoSEQ multiplex PCR; TCRdb holds only in-frame clones, not every one. This table has roughly 120,000 clones, around 73% appearing once. Sequencing used PBMCs. The receptors here all came from a middle-aged man in good health and CMV-seronegative.

The chain links TRBV5-1 to TRBJ2-7; 8 bases agree with TRBD1. Germline values: CDR1 SGHRS, CDR2 YFSETQ. The CDR3 runs 15 residues. After removal of 3 bases from V and 6 bases from J, the junction contained 11 bases not matched to a gene. The CDR3 DNA follows: TGCGCCAGCAGCTCCGGACAGGGTGAGGGAAGCGAGCAGTACTTC. Translation gives CASSSGQGEGSEQYF.

This clone was seen a handful of times. J is TRBJ2-7 and V is TRBV29-1, with a tentative D call TRBD2 (7 bases). Germline assignment: CDR1 SQVTM and CDR2 ANQGSEA. The CDR3 is made up of 13 amino acids. V was clipped by 5 bases and J by 0 bases, with 11 bases between them. The chain's CDR3 is CSVRGAYSYEQYF. DNA of the CDR3: TGCAGCGTTCGGGGGGCCTACTCCTACGAGCAGTACTTC.

The chain carries TRBV6-4 and TRBJ2-1; D possibly corresponds to TRBD2 (5 bases). With 1 base removed from V and 0 bases from J, the gap between germline ends came to 10 bases. Per the germline V gene, CDR1 is MRHNA and CDR2 is SNTAGT. This CDR3 is 16 amino acids long. CDR3 DNA sequence: TGTGCCAGCAGTGACTTAGCGAGCAGCTCCTACAATGAGCAGTTCTTC. Translation: CASSDLASSSYNEQFF.